This T cell receptor beta chain was captured in a study of blood T cell repertoires in COVID-19. Study as a whole: COVID-19 samples, acute and convalescent, were from the United States, Italy and Spain. The analysed material was cDNA or gDNA that came from T cells, B-cell-depleted T cells, or PBMCs.

This clone was found a few times. The germline CDR1 and CDR2 sequences are GTSNPN and SVGIG (reference sequence). V shed 2 bases and J 0 bases; nucleotides not matched to a gene: 7. The CDR3 consists of 16 residues. Study processing details: Researchers report that nucleated cell counts were estimated from reference gene primer amplification. Method: immunoSEQ multiplex PCR; TCRdb's copy keeps in-frame clones and lacks some. V and J calls and clone size are as listed in that table; D and trimming were resolved from the DNA. The sample lists some 90,000 clones, 72% occurring once. The rearrangement joins TRBV30 to TRBJ1-5; 7 bases map to TRBD1. Source material: peripheral blood. The TCR was taken from a woman aged 60-75 years in a cohort sampled during active or convalescent COVID-19. CDR3 sequence: CAWSNEDRASNQPQHF. CDR3 nucleotides: TGTGCCTGGAGTAACGAAGACAGGGCTAGCAATCAGCCCCAGCATTTT.